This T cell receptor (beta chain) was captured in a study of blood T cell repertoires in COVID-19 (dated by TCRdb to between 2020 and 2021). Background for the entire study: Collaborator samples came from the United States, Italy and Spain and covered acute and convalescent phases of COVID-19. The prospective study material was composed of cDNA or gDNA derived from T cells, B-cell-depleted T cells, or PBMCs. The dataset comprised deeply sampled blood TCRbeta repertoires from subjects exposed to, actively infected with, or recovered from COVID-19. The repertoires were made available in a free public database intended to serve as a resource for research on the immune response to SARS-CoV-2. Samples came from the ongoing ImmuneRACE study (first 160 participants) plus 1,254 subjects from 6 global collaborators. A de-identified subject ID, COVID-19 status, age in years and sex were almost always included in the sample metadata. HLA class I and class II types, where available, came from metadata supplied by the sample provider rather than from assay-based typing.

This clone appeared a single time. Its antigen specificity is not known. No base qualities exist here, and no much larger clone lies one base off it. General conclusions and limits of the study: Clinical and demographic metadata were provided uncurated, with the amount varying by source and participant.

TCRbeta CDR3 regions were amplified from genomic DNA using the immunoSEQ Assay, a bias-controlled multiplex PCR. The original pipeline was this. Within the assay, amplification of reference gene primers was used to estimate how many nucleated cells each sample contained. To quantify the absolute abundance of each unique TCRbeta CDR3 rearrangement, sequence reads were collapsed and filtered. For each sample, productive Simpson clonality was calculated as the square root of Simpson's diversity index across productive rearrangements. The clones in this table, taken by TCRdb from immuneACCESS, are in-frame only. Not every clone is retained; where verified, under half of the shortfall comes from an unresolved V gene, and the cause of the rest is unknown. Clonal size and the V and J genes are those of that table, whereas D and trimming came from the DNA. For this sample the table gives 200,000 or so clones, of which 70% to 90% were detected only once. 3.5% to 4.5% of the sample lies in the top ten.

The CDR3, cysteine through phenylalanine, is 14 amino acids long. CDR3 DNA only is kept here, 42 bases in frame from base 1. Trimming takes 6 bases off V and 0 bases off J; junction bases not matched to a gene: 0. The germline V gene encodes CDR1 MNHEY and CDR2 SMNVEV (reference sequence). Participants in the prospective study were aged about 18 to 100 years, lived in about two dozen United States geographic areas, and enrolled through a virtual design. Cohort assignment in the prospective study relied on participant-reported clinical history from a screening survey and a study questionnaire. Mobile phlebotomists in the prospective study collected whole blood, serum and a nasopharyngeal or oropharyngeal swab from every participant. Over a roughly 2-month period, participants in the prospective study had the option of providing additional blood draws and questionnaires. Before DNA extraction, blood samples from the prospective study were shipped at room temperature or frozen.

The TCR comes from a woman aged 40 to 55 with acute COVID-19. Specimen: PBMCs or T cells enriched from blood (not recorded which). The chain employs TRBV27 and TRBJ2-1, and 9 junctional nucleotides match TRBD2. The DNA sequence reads TGTGCCAGCAGACTAGCGGGCTCCTACAATGAGCAGTTCTTC. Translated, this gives CASRLAGSYNEQFF.